The 2 T cell receptor beta chains below all came from one sample that was sequenced in a study of blood T cell repertoires in COVID-19. The repertoire was sequenced with immunoSEQ multiplex PCR; TCRdb's copy has only in-frame clones and lacks some. The data hold over 75,000 clones, with about 91% observed a single time. Source material: peripheral blood. The receptors were gathered from a woman aged 80 or over with active COVID-19.

The chain links TRBV14 to TRBJ1-1; D ambiguous. CDR1 and CDR2 (germline): SGHDN, FVKESK. Trimming took 0 bases from V and 8 from J, leaving 7 bases between them. The CDR3 is made up of 12 amino acids. CDR3 residues: CASSQDWAEAFF. Written as DNA, the CDR3 is TGTGCCAGCAGCCAAGATTGGGCGGAAGCTTTCTTT. The variable domain in full, with the rest retrieved from reference TRBV14 and TRBJ1-1, is EAGVTQFPSHSVIEKGQTVTLRCDPISGHDNLYWYRRVMGKEIKFLLHFVKESKQDESGMPNNRFLAERTGGTYSTLKVQPAELEDSGVYFCASSQDWAEAFFGQGTRLTVV.

V usage is TRBV4-1 and J usage is TRBJ1-6, with 9 bases lining up with TRBD1. CDR3 length equals 15 residues. V dropped 1 base and J dropped 9; count of bases not matched to a gene: 4. Per germline, CDR1 MGHRA and CDR2 YSYEKL. The CDR3: CASSQVAQGASPLHF. DNA of the CDR3: TGCGCCAGCAGCCAAGTAGCACAGGGGGCTTCACCCCTCCACTTT.